The rows below give T cell receptor beta chains drawn from one sample of a study of CD8 T cells in Susac syndrome. TCRdb processed the immunoSEQ multiplex PCR reads anew with MiXCR; each CDR3 protein has one entry. The sample records about 170,000 distinct CDR3 sequences, about 96% being singletons. Sequences were obtained from CD4+ T cells from PBMCs. The receptors originated from a human donor with Susac syndrome. CDR3s include the opening cysteine and the closing phenylalanine or tryptophan. Some rows mark clone size as missing; the rest say once, few, many or name a class of expanded clone.

V	J	size	CDR3
TRBV18	TRBJ2-1	.	CASSPEGEQFF
TRBV20-1	TRBJ2-5	.	CSARKIAGGRGETQYF
TRBV20-1	TRBJ2-6	.	CSARLQGTSGANVLTF
TRBV7-2	TRBJ1-5	.	CASSFIGSNQPQHF
TRBV28	TRBJ2-7	.	CASSHDRGLYEQYF
TRBV24-1	TRBJ2-3	.	CATSSPGQGIDLTDTQYF
TRBV24-1	TRBJ1-1	.	CATSDGQGLNTEAFF
TRBV29-1	TRBJ2-2	once	CSVDTGYTGELFF
TRBV30	TRBJ2-3	.	CAWTGGADLYF
TRBV7-2	TRBJ2-7	.	CASNTGRDSSYEQYF
TRBV5-1	TRBJ2-5	.	CASSFSGTGNQETQYF
TRBV29-1	TRBJ1-2	.	CSVAVRALYGYTF
TRBV15	TRBJ1-2	.	CATSMTQDLYGYTF
TRBV27	TRBJ2-6	few	CASRGTGANVLTF
TRBV29-1	TRBJ2-3	.	CSVYGRKTSTDTQYF
TRBV11-2	TRBJ2-3	.	CASSPRVASTDTQYF
TRBV4-2	TRBJ2-4	.	CASRRAGGDYIQYF
TRBV29-1	TRBJ2-1	.	CSVRTGFGEQFF
TRBV7-7	TRBJ2-1	.	CASSPNLGNEQFF
TRBV28	TRBJ2-4	.	CASNTGAKNIQYF
TRBV3-1	TRBJ2-7	.	CASSQGGGEQYF
TRBV30	TRBJ2-3	.	CAWSAFSGPSTDTQYF
TRBV21-1	TRBJ1-1	once	CASSQFGTAFF
TRBV7-9	TRBJ2-2	.	CASSRPGLRGELFF
TRBV11-2	TRBJ2-1	.	CASSEVKIGTTRNNEQFF
TRBV9	TRBJ1-1	.	CASSVELERTTEAFF
TRBV5-6	TRBJ2-1	.	CASSGRDRRQFF
TRBV3-1	TRBJ2-3	.	CASSQLAVIQYF
TRBV18	TRBJ2-3	.	CASSTGGFTDTQYF
TRBV6-6	TRBJ1-4	.	CASSPGGGRALFF
TRBV11-2	TRBJ2-5	once	CASSLVGLAMETQYF
TRBV4-2	TRBJ1-5	.	CASSQDRGNQPQHF
TRBV5-4	TRBJ2-7	.	CASSLWRRKGEQYF
TRBV28	TRBJ2-7	.	CASSDWREGRYYEQYF
TRBV19	TRBJ1-2	.	CASSWGSNYGYTF
TRBV12-3/TRBV12-4	TRBJ2-4	.	CASTGQSLAKNIQYF
TRBV19	TRBJ2-5	.	CASRPGTGFETQYF